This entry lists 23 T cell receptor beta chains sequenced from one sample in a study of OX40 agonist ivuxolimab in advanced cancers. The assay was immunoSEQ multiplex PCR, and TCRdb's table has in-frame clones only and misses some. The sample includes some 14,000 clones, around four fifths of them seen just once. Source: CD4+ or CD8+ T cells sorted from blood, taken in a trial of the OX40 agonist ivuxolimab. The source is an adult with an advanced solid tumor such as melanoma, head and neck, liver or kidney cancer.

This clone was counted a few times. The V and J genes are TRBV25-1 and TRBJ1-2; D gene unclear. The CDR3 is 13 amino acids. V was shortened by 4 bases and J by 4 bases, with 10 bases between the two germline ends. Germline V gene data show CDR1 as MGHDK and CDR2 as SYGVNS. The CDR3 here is CASSVGQRYGYTF. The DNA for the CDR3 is TGTGCCAGCAGTGTCGGGCAGCGCTATGGCTACACCTTC.

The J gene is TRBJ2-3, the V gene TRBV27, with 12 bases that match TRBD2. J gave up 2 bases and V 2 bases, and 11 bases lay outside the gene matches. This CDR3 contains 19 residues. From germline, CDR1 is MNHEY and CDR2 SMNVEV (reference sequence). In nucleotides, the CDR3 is TGTGCCAGCAGTTTACCCACCCTAGCGGGGGGGCCTCTCACAGATACGCAGTATTTT. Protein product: CASSLPTLAGGPLTDTQYF.

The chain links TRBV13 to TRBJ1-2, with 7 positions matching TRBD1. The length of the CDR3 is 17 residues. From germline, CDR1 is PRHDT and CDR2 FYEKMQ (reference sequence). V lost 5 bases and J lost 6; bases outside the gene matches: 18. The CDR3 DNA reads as TGTGCCAGCAGCCCCCGAGGGGGCCTAGGGACAATTCATGGCTACACCTTC. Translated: CASSPRGGLGTIHGYTF.

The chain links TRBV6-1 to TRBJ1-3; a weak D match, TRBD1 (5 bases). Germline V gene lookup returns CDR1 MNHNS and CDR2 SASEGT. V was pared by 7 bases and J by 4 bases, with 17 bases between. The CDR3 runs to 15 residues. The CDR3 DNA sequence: TGTGCCAGCATTATGGGGGAGGGAAGCGGAAACACCATATATTTT. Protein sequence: CASIMGEGSGNTIYF.

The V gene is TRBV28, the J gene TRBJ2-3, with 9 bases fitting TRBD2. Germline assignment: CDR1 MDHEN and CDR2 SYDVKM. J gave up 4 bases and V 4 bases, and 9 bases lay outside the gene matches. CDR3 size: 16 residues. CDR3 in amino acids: CASSSQREVSPDTQYF. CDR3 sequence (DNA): TGTGCCAGCAGTTCCCAGCGGGAGGTGAGCCCAGATACGCAGTATTTT.

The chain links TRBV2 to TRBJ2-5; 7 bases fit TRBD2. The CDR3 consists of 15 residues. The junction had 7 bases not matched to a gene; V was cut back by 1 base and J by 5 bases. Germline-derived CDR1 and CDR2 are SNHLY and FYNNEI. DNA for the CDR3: TGTGCCAGCAGTGAAGGGGGGAGGGCCTATGAGACCCAGTACTTC. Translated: CASSEGGRAYETQYF.

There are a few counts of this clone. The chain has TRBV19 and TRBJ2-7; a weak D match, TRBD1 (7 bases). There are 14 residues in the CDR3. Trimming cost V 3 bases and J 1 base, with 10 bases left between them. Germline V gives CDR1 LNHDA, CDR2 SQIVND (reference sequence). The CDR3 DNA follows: TGTGCCAGTAGTATGGAGGGACAGTCCTACGAGCAGTACTTC. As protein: CASSMEGQSYEQYF.

CDR3 in amino acids: CASRGGHLMNTEAFF. The CDR3 DNA reads as TGTGCCAGCAGGGGGGGACACCTTATGAACACTGAAGCTTTCTTT. The rearrangement uses TRBV2 and TRBJ1-1, with D perhaps matching TRBD1 (6 bases). Germline V lookup: CDR1 SNHLY, CDR2 FYNNEI. This CDR3 contains 15 residues. Trimming pared 6 bases from V and 0 bases from J, leaving 14 bases between.

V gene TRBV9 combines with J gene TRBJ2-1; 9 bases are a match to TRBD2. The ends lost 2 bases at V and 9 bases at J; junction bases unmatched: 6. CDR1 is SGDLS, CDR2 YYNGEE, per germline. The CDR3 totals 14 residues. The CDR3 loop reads CASSVSGRGREQFF. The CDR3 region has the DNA TGTGCCAGCAGCGTTAGCGGGAGAGGACGTGAGCAGTTCTTC.

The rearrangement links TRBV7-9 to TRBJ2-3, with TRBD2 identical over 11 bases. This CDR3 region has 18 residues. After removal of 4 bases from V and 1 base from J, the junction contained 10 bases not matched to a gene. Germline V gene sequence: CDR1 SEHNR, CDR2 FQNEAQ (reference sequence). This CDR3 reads CASSSGTSGTPRTDTQYF. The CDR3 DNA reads TGTGCCAGCAGCTCCGGGACTAGCGGCACCCCCCGCACAGATACGCAGTATTTT.

The DNA for the CDR3 is TGTGCCAGCAGCGAACCCCAGTCGGGGCGGGGGGTCTTCTACGAGCAGTACTTC. Its translation: CASSEPQSGRGVFYEQYF. This rearrangement joins TRBV7-8 to TRBJ2-7, with TRBD2 identical over 8 bases. In germline, CDR1 is SGHVS, CDR2 FQNEAQ. J was trimmed by 3 bases and V by 5 bases; bases with no gene match: 18. CDR3 length equals 18 residues. Variable domain in full (rest from reference TRBV7-8 and TRBJ2-7): GAGVSQSPRYKVAKRGQDVALRCDPISGHVSLFWYQQALGQGPEFLTYFQNEAQLDKSGLPSDRFFAERPEGSVSTLKIQRTQQEDSAVYLCASSEPQSGRGVFYEQYFGPGTRLTVT.

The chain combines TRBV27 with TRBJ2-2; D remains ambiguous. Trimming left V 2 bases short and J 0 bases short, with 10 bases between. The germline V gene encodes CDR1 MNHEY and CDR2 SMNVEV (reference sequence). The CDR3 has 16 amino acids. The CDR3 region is CASSLESMANTGELFF. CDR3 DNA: TGTGCCAGCAGTTTAGAGTCCATGGCGAACACCGGGGAGCTGTTTTTT.

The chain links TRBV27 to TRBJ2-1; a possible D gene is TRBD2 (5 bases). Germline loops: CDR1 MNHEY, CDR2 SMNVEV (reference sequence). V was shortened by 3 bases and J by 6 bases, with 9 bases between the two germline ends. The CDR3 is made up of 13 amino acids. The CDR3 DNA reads TGTGCCAGCAGTTTCCCGGGATCCAATGAGCAGTTCTTC. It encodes CASSFPGSNEQFF.

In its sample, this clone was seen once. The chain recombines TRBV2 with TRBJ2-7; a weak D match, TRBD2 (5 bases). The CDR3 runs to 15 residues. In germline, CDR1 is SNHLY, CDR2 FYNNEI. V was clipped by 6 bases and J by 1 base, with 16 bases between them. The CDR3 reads CASREGRGGSYEQYF. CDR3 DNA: TGTGCCAGCAGAGAGGGTCGCGGAGGATCCTACGAGCAGTACTTC. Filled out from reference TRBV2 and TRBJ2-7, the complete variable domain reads EPEVTQTPSHQVTQMGQEVILRCVPISNHLYFYWYRQILGQKVEFLVSFYNNEISEKSEIFDDQFSVERPDGSNFTLKIRSTKLEDSAMYFCASREGRGGSYEQYFGPGTRLTVT.

CDR3 residues: CASSQRLYNEQFF. CDR3 coding DNA: TGCGCCAGCAGCCAACGACTCTACAATGAGCAGTTCTTC. The rearrangement joins TRBV4-3 to TRBJ2-1, with D unresolved. CDR3 length: 13 residues. Germline V CDR1 and CDR2: LGHNA, YSLEER. Trimming took off 2 bases at V and 3 bases at J, with 5 bases between the two ends.

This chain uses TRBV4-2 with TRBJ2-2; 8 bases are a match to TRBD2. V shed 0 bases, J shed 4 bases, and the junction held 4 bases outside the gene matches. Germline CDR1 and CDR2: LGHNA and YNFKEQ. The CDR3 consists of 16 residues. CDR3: CASSQDLAGSTGELFF. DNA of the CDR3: TGTGCCAGCAGCCAAGATTTAGCGGGGTCCACCGGGGAGCTGTTTTTT.

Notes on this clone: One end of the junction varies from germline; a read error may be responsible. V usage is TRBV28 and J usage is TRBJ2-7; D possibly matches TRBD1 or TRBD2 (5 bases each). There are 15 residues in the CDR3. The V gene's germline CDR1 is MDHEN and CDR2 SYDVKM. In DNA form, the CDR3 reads TGTGCCAGCACCATATACCGGGACGAGACCTACGGGCAGTACTTC. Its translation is CASTIYRDETYGQYF.

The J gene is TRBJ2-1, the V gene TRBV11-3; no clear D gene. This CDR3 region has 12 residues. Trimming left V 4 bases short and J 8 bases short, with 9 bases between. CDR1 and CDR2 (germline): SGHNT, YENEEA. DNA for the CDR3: TGTGCCAGCAGCTCCCGCTGGGATGAGCAGTTCTTC. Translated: CASSSRWDEQFF. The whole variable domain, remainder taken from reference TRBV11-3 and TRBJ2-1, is EAGVVQSPRYKIIEKKQPVAFWCNPISGHNTLYWYLQNLGQGPELLIRYENEEAVDDSQLPKDRFSAERLKGVDSTLKIQPAELGDSAVYLCASSSRWDEQFFGPGTRLTVL.

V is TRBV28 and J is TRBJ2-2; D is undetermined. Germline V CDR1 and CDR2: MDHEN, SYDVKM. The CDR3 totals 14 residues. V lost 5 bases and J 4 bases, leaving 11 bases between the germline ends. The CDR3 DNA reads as TGTGCCAGCAGTCCCCGCGTGGTCACCGGGGAGCTGTTTTTT. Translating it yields CASSPRVVTGELFF.

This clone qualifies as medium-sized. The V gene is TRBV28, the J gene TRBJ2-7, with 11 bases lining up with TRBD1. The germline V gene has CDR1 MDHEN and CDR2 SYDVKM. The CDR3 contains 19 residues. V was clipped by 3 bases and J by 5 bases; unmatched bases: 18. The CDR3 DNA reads TGTGCCAGCAGTTTTTCGCCGGGACAGGGGGACCATGGGAGGAACGAGCAGTACTTC. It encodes CASSFSPGQGDHGRNEQYF.

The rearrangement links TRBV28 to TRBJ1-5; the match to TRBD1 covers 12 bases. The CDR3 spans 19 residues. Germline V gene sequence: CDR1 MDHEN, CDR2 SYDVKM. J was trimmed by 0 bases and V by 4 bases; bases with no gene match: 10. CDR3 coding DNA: TGTGCCAGCAGTTCCCCTACCGGGACAGGGGGCTATAGCAATCAGCCCCAGCATTTT. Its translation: CASSSPTGTGGYSNQPQHF.

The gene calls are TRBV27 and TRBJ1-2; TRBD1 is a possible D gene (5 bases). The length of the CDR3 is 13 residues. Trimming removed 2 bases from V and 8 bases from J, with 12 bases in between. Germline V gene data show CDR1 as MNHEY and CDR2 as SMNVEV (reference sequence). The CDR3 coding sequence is TGTGCCAGCAGTTTACAGGGATATGGGGGCTACACCTTC. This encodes CASSLQGYGGYTF.

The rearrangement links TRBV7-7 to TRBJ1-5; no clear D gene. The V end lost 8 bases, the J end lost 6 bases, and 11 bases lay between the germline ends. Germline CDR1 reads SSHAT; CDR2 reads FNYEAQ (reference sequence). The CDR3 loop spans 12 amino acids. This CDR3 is CASALGVQPQHF. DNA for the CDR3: TGTGCCAGCGCCCTCGGGGTTCAGCCCCAGCATTTT.